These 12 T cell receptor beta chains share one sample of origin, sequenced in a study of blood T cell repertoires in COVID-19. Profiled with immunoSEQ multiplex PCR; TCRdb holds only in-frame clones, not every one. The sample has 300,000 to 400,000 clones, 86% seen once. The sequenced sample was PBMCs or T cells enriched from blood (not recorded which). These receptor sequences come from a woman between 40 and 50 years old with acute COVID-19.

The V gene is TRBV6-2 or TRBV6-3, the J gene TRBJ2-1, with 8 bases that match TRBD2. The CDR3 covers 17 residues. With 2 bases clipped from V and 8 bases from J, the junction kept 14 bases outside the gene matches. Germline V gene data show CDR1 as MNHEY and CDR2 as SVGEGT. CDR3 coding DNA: TGTGCCAGCAGTTACAAGAGCGGGAGAGGGTATGTCGATGAGCAGTTCTTC. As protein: CASSYKSGRGYVDEQFF.

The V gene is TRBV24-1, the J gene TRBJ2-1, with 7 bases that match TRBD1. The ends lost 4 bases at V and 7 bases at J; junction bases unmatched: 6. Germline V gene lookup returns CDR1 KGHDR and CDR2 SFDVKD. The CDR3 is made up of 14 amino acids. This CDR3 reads CATSEQGVRNEQFF. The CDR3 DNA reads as TGTGCCACCAGTGAGCAGGGGGTCCGGAATGAGCAGTTCTTC.

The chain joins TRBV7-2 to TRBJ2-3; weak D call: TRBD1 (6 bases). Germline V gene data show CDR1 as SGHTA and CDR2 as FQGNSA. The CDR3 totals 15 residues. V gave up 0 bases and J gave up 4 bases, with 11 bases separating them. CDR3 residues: CASSLAQGRADTQYF. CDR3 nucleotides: TGTGCCAGCAGCTTAGCCCAGGGGCGCGCAGATACGCAGTATTTT.

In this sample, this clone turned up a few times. CDR3 amino acids: CASSGGGGEVYEQFF. The DNA of the CDR3 is TGTGCCAGCAGTGGAGGGGGGGGCGAAGTATATGAGCAGTTCTTC. This sequence joins TRBV28 and TRBJ2-1; maybe TRBD2 (7 bases). The ends were cut back, 5 bases at V and 8 bases at J, with 19 bases in the middle. Per the germline V gene, CDR1 is MDHEN and CDR2 is SYDVKM. The CDR3 consists of 15 residues.

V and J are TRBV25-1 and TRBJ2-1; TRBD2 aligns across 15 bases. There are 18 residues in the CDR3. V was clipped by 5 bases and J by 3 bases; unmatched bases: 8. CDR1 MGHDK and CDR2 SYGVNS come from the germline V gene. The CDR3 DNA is TGTGCCAGCAGTTCGGGACTAGCGGGGGGCATACACTACAATGAGCAGTTCTTC. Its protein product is CASSSGLAGGIHYNEQFF.

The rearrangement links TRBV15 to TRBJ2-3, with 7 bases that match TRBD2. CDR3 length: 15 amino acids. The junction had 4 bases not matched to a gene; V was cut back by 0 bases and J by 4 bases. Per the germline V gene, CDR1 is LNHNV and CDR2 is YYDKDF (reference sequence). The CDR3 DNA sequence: TGTGCCACCAGCAGAGATCCGACTAGCCCAGATACGCAGTATTTT. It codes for CATSRDPTSPDTQYF.

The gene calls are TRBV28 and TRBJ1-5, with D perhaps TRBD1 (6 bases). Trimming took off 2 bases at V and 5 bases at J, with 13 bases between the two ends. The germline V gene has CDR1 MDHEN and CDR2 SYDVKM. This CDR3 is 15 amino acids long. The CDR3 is CASSLIQGTHQPQHF. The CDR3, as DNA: TGTGCCAGCAGTTTAATACAGGGTACCCATCAGCCCCAGCATTTT.

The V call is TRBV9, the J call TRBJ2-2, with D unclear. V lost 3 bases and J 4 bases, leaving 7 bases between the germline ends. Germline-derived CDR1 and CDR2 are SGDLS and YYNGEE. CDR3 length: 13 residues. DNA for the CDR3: TGTGCCAGCAGCGCCCCGGGCACCGGGGAGCTGTTTTTT. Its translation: CASSAPGTGELFF.

The DNA of the CDR3 is TGTGCCAGCAGTTTAGTCGGGGGGCGAACAAACTACGAGCAGTACTTC. This sequence encodes CASSLVGGRTNYEQYF. This chain connects TRBV27 to TRBJ2-7; weak D call: TRBD2 (7 bases). This CDR3 spans 16 amino acids. Germline assignment: CDR1 MNHEY and CDR2 SMNVEV (reference sequence). V gave up 2 bases and J gave up 3 bases, with 17 bases separating them.

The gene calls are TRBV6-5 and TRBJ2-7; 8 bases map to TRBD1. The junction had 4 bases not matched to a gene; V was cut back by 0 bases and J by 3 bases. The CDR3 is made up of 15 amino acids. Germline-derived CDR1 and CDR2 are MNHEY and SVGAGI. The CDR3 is CASSYSIGQGYEQYF. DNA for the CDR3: TGTGCCAGCAGTTACTCGATAGGACAGGGCTACGAGCAGTACTTC.

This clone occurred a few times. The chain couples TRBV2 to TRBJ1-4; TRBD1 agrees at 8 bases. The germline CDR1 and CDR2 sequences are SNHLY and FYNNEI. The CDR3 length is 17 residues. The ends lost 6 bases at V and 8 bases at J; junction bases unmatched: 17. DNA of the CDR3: TGTGCCAGCAGACCCGAAGGCCCGGGACAGGACACAGAAAAACTGTTTTTT. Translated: CASRPEGPGQDTEKLFF.

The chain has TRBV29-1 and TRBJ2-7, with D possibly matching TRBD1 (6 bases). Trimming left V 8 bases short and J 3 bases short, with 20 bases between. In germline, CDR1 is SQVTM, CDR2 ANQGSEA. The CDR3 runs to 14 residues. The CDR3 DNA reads TGCAGCTTATCCGGGACACTGAATCACTACGAGCAGTACTTC. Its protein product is CSLSGTLNHYEQYF.